The entry below gives a single T cell receptor beta chain sequence along with its context. Its cognate antigen is unknown. Generated by immunoSEQ multiplex PCR, the TCRdb table keeps only in-frame clones and is missing some. There are 25,000 to 35,000 clones in the sample; 90% to 95% occur only once, and roughly 0.73% lies in the top ten. The CDR3 spans 15 residues. From germline, CDR1 is SGHAT and CDR2 FQNNGV. Germline trimming cut 6 bases from V and 5 bases from J; bases unmatched to any gene: 10. This sample is part of a study of T cells in localized non-small cell lung cancer. Findings and limits, study-wide: A denser population of T cells in blood accompanied longer overall survival.

The sequences come from peripheral blood, collected before any cancer treatment. J is TRBJ2-7 and V is TRBV11-2; 10 bases are a match to TRBD2. The source is a woman aged 35 to 70 with stage I lung adenocarcinoma. CDR3: CASSTLAGGLDEQYF. CDR3 in DNA: TGTGCCAGCAGTACCTTAGCGGGGGGTCTTGACGAGCAGTACTTC.